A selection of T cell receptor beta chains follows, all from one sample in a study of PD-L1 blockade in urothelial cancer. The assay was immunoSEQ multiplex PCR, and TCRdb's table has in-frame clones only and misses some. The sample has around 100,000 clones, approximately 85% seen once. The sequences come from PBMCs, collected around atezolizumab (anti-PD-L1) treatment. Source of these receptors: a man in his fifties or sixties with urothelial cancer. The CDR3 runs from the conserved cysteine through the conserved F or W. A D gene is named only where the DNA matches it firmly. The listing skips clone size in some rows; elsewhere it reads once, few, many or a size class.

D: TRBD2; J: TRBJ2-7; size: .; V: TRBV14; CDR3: CASSRSGSHEQYF; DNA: TGTGCCAGCAGCCGTAGCGGGAGCCACGAGCAGTACTTC
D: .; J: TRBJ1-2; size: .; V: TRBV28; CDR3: CASRVTGPNYGYTF; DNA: TGTGCCAGCAGGGTGACAGGACCTAACTATGGCTACACCTTC
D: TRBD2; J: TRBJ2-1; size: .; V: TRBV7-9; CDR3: CASSLAGGPIQFF; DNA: TGTGCCAGCAGCTTAGCGGGAGGGCCTATACAGTTCTTC
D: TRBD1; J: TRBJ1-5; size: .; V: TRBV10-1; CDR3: CASNSNSDRGLEPQHF; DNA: TGCGCCAGCAATAGTAATTCGGACAGGGGGCTAGAGCCCCAGCATTTT
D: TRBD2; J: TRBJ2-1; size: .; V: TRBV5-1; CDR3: CASSLDLAGAYNEQFF; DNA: TGCGCCAGCAGCTTGGATCTAGCGGGGGCCTACAATGAGCAGTTCTTC
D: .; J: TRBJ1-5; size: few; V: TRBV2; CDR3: CASGAWGRRQPQHF; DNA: TGTGCCAGCGGAGCCTGGGGCAGAAGACAGCCCCAGCATTTT
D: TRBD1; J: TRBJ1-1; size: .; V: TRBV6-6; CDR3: CASTETGRIIEAFF; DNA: TGTGCCAGCACCGAGACAGGGAGGATCATTGAAGCTTTCTTT
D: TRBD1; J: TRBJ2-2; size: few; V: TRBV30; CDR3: CAWKSKGQAGTGELFF; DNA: TGTGCCTGGAAGAGTAAGGGACAGGCCGGCACCGGGGAGCTGTTTTTT
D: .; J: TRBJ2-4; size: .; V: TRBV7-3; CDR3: CASSAGTGTKNIQYF; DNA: TGTGCCAGCAGCGCAGGCACCGGGACAAAAAACATTCAGTACTTC
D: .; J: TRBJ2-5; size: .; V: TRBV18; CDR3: CASSPEGTLQETQYF; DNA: TGTGCCAGCTCACCAGAGGGTACATTACAAGAGACCCAGTACTTC
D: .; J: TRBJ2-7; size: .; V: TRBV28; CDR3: CASTAPGSSYEQYF; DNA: TGTGCCAGCACGGCCCCGGGGAGTTCCTACGAGCAGTACTTC
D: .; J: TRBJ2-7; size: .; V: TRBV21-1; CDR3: CASSKEGTIQGYEQYF; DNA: TGTGCCAGCAGCAAAGAAGGGACGATACAGGGCTACGAGCAGTACTTC
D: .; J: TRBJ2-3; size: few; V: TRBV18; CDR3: CASSRRGGLGTDTQYF; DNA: TGTGCCAGCTCCCGCCGTGGGGGACTGGGGACAGATACGCAGTATTTT
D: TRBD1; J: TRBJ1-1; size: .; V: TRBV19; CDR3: CASATQRQGNTEAFF; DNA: TGTGCCAGTGCTACCCAAAGACAGGGGAACACTGAAGCTTTCTTT
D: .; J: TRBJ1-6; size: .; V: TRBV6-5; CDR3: CASSYSVYRDNSPLHF; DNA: TGTGCCAGCAGTTACTCGGTCTACAGGGATAATTCACCCCTCCACTTT
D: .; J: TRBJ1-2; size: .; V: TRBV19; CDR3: CASSILRGRGGSGYTF; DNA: TGTGCCAGTAGTATCCTTCGGGGGAGAGGAGGGTCTGGCTACACCTTC
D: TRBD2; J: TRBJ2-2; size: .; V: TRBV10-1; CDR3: CASSPIAGVVGELFF; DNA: TGCGCCAGCAGCCCTATAGCGGGAGTCGTCGGGGAGCTGTTTTTT
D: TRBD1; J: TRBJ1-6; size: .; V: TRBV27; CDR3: CASRGTGNNSPLHF; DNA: TGTGCCAGCAGAGGGACAGGGAATAATTCACCCCTCCACTTT
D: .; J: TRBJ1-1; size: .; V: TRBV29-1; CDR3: CSGTKAREAFF; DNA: TGCAGCGGGACAAAAGCCCGTGAAGCTTTCTTT
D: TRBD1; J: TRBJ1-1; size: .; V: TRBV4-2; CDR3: CASSTDRGNTEAFF; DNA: TGTGCCAGCAGCACGGACAGGGGGAACACTGAAGCTTTCTTT
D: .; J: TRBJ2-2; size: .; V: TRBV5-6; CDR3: CASSFRGTGELFF; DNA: TGTGCCAGCAGCTTTCGAGGCACCGGGGAGCTGTTTTTT
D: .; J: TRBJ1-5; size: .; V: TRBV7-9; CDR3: CASSALEGNQPQHF; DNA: TGTGCCAGCAGCGCACTCGAGGGCAATCAGCCCCAGCATTTT
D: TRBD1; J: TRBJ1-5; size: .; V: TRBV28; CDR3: CASSGGGAPNQPQHF; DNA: TGTGCCAGCAGTGGAGGGGGCGCCCCCAATCAGCCCCAGCATTTT
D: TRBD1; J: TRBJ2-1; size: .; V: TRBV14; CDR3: CASSPRPDRHDEQFF; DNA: TGTGCCAGCAGCCCAAGACCGGACAGGCACGATGAGCAGTTCTTC
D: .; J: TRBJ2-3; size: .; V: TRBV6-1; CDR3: CASSPSNWDTQYF; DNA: TGTGCCAGCAGCCCAAGCAACTGGGATACGCAGTATTTT
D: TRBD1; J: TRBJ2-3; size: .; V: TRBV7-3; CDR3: CASSSPPGGTQYF; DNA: TGTGCCAGCAGCTCGCCCCCAGGGGGCACGCAGTATTTT
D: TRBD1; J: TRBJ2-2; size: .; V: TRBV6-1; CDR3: CASSRPGQGAGELFF; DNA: TGTGCCAGCAGTCGCCCGGGACAGGGGGCCGGGGAGCTGTTTTTT
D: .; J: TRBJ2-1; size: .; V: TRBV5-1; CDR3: CASSSLSDEQFF; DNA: TGCGCCAGCAGCTCCCTCTCGGATGAGCAGTTCTTC
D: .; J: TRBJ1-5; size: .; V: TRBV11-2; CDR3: CASSLDLNQPQHF; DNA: TGTGCCAGCAGCTTAGATCTAAATCAGCCCCAGCATTTT
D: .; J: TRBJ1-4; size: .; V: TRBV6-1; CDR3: CASRLQQGREKLFF; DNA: TGTGCCAGCAGGCTACAACAGGGTCGCGAAAAACTGTTTTTT
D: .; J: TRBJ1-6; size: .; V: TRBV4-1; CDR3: CASSQGAGNSPLHF; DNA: TGCGCCAGCAGCCAAGGGGCAGGTAATTCACCCCTCCACTTT
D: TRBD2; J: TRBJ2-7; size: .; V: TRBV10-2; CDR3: CASSVTSDSYEQYF; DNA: TGCGCCAGCAGTGTGACTAGCGATTCCTACGAGCAGTACTTC
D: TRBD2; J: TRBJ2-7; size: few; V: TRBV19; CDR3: CASRINPGTNYEQYF; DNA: TGTGCCAGTAGAATTAACCCCGGGACTAACTACGAGCAGTACTTC